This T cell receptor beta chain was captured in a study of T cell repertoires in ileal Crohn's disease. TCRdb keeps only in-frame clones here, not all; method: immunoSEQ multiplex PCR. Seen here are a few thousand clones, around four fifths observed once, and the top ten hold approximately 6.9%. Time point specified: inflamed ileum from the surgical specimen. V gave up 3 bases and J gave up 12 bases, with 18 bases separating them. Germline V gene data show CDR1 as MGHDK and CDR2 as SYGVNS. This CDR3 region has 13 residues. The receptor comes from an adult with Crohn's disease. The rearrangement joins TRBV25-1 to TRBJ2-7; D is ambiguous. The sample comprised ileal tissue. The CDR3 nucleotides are TGTGCCAGCAGTGAGATCAAAGATCTGGGTTTGTACTTC. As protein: CASSEIKDLGLYF.